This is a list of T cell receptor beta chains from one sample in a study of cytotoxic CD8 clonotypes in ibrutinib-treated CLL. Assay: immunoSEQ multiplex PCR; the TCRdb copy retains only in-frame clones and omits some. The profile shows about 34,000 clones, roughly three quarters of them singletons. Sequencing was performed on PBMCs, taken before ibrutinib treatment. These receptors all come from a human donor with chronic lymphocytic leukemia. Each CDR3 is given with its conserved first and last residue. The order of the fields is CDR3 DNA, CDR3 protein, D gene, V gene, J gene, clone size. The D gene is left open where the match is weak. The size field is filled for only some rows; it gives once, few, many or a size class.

CDR3nt: TGCGCCAGCAGTCTGTCAGACCCCACAGATACGCAGTATTTT
CDR3aa: CASSLSDPTDTQYF
d_gene: NA
v_gene: TRBV10-1
j_gene: TRBJ2-3
abundance: NA

CDR3nt: TGTGCCAGCAGTTTATATGGCACAGATACGCAGTATTTT
CDR3aa: CASSLYGTDTQYF
d_gene: NA
v_gene: TRBV27
j_gene: TRBJ2-3
abundance: NA

CDR3nt: TGTGCCAGCTCGCGAGCGGATTCCGCCTACAATGAGCAGTTCTTC
CDR3aa: CASSRADSAYNEQFF
d_gene: NA
v_gene: TRBV18
j_gene: TRBJ2-1
abundance: few

CDR3nt: TGTGCCAGTAGTAGCCGGTTAGGGACTAGCGCTGAGCAGTACTTC
CDR3aa: CASSSRLGTSAEQYF
d_gene: TRBD2
v_gene: TRBV19
j_gene: TRBJ2-7
abundance: NA

CDR3nt: TGCGCCAGCAGTTTTTCGGGGGTCCTCAATGAGCAGTTCTTC
CDR3aa: CASSFSGVLNEQFF
d_gene: NA
v_gene: TRBV4-1
j_gene: TRBJ2-1
abundance: NA

CDR3nt: TGTGCCAGCTCCCCCTTCACAGATACGCAGTATTTT
CDR3aa: CASSPFTDTQYF
d_gene: NA
v_gene: TRBV28
j_gene: TRBJ2-3
abundance: NA

CDR3nt: TGTGCCAGCAGCGTAGGCGATAGCGGGACTTACAATGAGCAGTTCTTC
CDR3aa: CASSVGDSGTYNEQFF
d_gene: TRBD2
v_gene: TRBV9
j_gene: TRBJ2-1
abundance: NA

CDR3nt: TGTGCCAGCAGTAGGGGCCCCCTAGGTGAAAAACTGTTTTTT
CDR3aa: CASSRGPLGEKLFF
d_gene: NA
v_gene: TRBV27
j_gene: TRBJ1-4
abundance: NA

CDR3nt: TGTGCCAGCAGCCAGGGAGTTTGGTATGGCTACACCTTC
CDR3aa: CASSQGVWYGYTF
d_gene: NA
v_gene: TRBV7-9
j_gene: TRBJ1-2
abundance: few

CDR3nt: TGTGCCAGCAGCTCCGAGGGTCGAGAGACCTACTTC
CDR3aa: CASSSEGRETYF
d_gene: NA
v_gene: TRBV13
j_gene: TRBJ2-7
abundance: NA

CDR3nt: TGCGCCAGCAGCCCCTACGTGGACAGCCCCTACGAGCAGTACTTC
CDR3aa: CASSPYVDSPYEQYF
d_gene: NA
v_gene: TRBV5-1
j_gene: TRBJ2-7
abundance: medium-sized